A single T cell receptor (beta chain) is shown here with its context. It has no known antigen specificity. Qualities for individual bases were not recorded, and no much larger clone is one base off. Sequencing was performed on an Illumina HiSeq 2500. Quantitative 5'-RACE with molecular barcodes was used to prepare TCR beta libraries. Turning to the authors' computational methods: A new computational method, built on a probabilistic model of VDJ rearrangement, was used to identify disease-linked TCR variants. TCRdb applied fastp at Q25 and MiXCR to the public reads, then kept only in-frame beta chains. Every CDR3 protein is listed once, alongside the most common genes and DNA of its rows. The V and J calls come from TCRdb's annotation, not from the publication. A total of approximately 300,000 distinct CDR3 sequences appear in this sample, 8% of them only once. More than 14% of the sample lies in the top ten.

This sample was included in a study of CD8 T cells in ankylosing spondylitis (dated by TCRdb to the late 2010s). Describing the broader study: The study profiled T cell receptor beta repertoires in healthy donors and ankylosing spondylitis patients to find disease-linked TCR variants. The full study cohort comprised some 27 ankylosing spondylitis patients and around 100 healthy donors. Peripheral blood samples were taken, and synovial fluid was additionally collected from ankylosing spondylitis patients. Here is what the overall study found, with its caveats: Some TCR beta motif variants had previously been reported in synovial fluid and blood of reactive arthritis patients, which suggested common disease-initiation mechanisms. Blood from ankylosing spondylitis patients appeared to be characterized by a TCR beta motif made up of seven or eight highly homologous amino acid variants. The disease-linked clones were reported to be significantly enriched in matched synovial fluid samples from ankylosing spondylitis patients. In peripheral blood, the disease-linked clones were found at relatively low frequencies and had a CD8+ phenotype.

The junction shows trimming of 3 bases on V and 8 bases on J, plus 12 bases between the germline ends. The CDR3 contains 13 residues, cysteine and phenylalanine counted. Only the CDR3 part of the read is kept: 39 bases, read in frame from the first base. CDR1 and CDR2, per the germline V gene (reference sequence), are LNHNV and YYDKDF. The source is a male donor with ankylosing spondylitis. Input material: blood, either unsorted or a sorted T cell fraction (not recorded which). The chain is made from TRBV15 and TRBJ2-3, and possibly TRBD1, on 5 matching bases. The CDR3 amino acid sequence is: CATSSRVWGTQYF. DNA sequence: TGTGCCACCAGCAGCAGGGTTTGGGGTACGCAGTATTTT. Reference TRBV15 and TRBJ2-3 genes cover what lies past the CDR3, so the full variable domain is DAMVIQNPRYQVTQFGKPVTLSCSQTLNHNVMYWYQQKSSQAPKLLFHYYDKDFNNEADTPDNFQSRRPNTSFCFLDIRSPGLGDTAMYLCATSSRVWGTQYFGPGTRLTVL.